This entry describes one T cell receptor (beta chain). The PCR was carried out with 60 Vbeta primers and 13 Jbeta primers. The assay was immunoSEQ multiplex PCR, and TCRdb's table has in-frame clones only and misses some. The table shows fewer than 140,000 clones, with more than 65% occurring only once. The data belong to a study of cytomegalovirus exposure and HLA in healthy donors. The length of the CDR3 is 15 residues. V shed 3 bases, J shed 1 base, and the junction held 6 bases outside the gene matches. Germline lookup yields CDR1 MDHEN and CDR2 SYDVKM. The TCR comes from a boy younger than 18 in good health and CMV-seronegative. Source material: PBMCs. The J gene is TRBJ2-7, the V gene TRBV28, with TRBD1 matching 7 bases. The CDR3 here is CASSFGRGFSYEQYF. The CDR3 bases are TGTGCCAGCAGTTTCGGCAGGGGGTTTTCCTACGAGCAGTACTTC. Together with reference TRBV28 and TRBJ2-7, the CDR3 gives the full variable domain: DVKVTQSSRYLVKRTGEKVFLECVQDMDHENMFWYRQDPGLGLRLIYFSYDVKMKEKGDIPEGYSVSREKKERFSLILESASTNQTSMYLCASSFGRGFSYEQYFGPGTRLTVT.